The 10 T cell receptor beta chains in this list originate from one sample, sequenced in a study of human T cells and chemical hapten exposure. TCRdb passed the RACE reads through MiXCR, listing each CDR3 protein once. There are more than 80,000 distinct CDR3 sequences in the sample; about 10% occur only once, and less than 6.5% lies in the top ten. Time point meaning: patch test 2, 6 weeks after DPC sensitization. Treatment reported: therapeutic diphenylcyclopropenone sensitization with weekly scalp DPC. The source was whole blood, collected in connection with sensitization to the hapten diphenylcyclopropenone (DPC). These receptors were obtained from a woman in her forties or fifties with alopecia areata. Some clones in this sample may be carry-over from other donors' samples.

This clonotype was observed a few times. The gene calls are TRBV9 and TRBJ1-1, with TRBD1 matching over 10 bases. In germline, CDR1 is SGDLS, CDR2 YYNGEE. The J segment lost 5 bases and the V segment lost 3 bases, leaving 4 bases of the junction unmatched. The CDR3 runs to 14 residues. The CDR3 region is CASSARTGGTEAFF. The DNA for the CDR3 is TGTGCCAGCAGCGCAAGGACAGGGGGAACTGAAGCTTTCTTT.

The chain recombines TRBV11-2 with TRBJ2-5; D is possibly TRBD1 (6 bases). The CDR3 totals 13 residues. Per germline, CDR1 SGHAT and CDR2 FQNNGV. V was shortened by 5 bases and J by 5 bases, with 12 bases between the two germline ends. The DNA for the CDR3 is TGTGCCAGCAGCAGAGACAGGTTGGAGACCCAGTACTTC. Protein product: CASSRDRLETQYF.

This clonotype was counted between two and nine times. The chain combines TRBV5-1 with TRBJ2-6; tentative D call: TRBD2 (6 bases). Per germline, CDR1 SGHRS and CDR2 YFSETQ. Trimming took off 5 bases at V and 2 bases at J, with 17 bases between the two ends. The CDR3 totals 17 residues. The chain's CDR3 is CASRSDGGIPGANVLTF. CDR3 coding DNA: TGCGCCAGCAGATCAGACGGCGGGATTCCTGGGGCCAACGTCCTGACTTTC.

J is TRBJ2-3 and V is TRBV6-2 or TRBV6-3; 12 bases are a match to TRBD2. This CDR3 has 16 residues. Germline V gene data show CDR1 as MNHEY and CDR2 as SVGEGT. With V trimmed by 6 bases and J by 0 bases, 4 bases remained unmatched. CDR3 in amino acids: CASSLGLAGSTDTQYF. CDR3 sequence (DNA): TGTGCCAGCAGCCTTGGACTAGCGGGAAGCACAGATACGCAGTATTTT.

This clonotype was observed many times. The rearrangement joins TRBV11-2 to TRBJ2-7; D unresolved. Trimming stripped 2 bases from V and 2 bases from J, with 4 bases between. CDR3 length: 12 residues. Germline CDR1 is SGHAT and CDR2 is FQNNGV. The CDR3 loop reads CASSLWAYEQYF. CDR3 nucleotides: TGTGCCAGCAGCTTATGGGCCTACGAGCAGTACTTC.

Many counts were recorded for this clonotype. The gene calls are TRBV6-5 and TRBJ2-6; the D gene is possibly TRBD1 (5 bases). The V and J ends lost 5 bases and 4 bases respectively, with 18 bases between them. Per germline, CDR1 MNHEY and CDR2 SVGAGI. The CDR3 spans 17 residues. CDR3 loop: CASSPINTGPGANVLTF. The CDR3 coding sequence is TGTGCCAGCAGTCCGATCAATACAGGACCCGGGGCCAACGTCCTGACTTTC.

Only a few counts were recorded for this clonotype. V gene TRBV7-2 combines with J gene TRBJ1-6, with a tentative D call TRBD1 (5 bases). V was clipped by 5 bases and J by 6 bases, with 20 bases between them. The CDR3 is 17 amino acids. Per the germline V gene, CDR1 is SGHTA and CDR2 is FQGNSA. CDR3 nucleotide sequence: TGTGCCAGCAGCCCCCTCCCTGGGACCGCGTTTAATTCACCCCTCCACTTT. Residues: CASSPLPGTAFNSPLHF.

The chain joins TRBV20-1 to TRBJ2-5; TRBD2 matches 12 bases. The CDR3 totals 16 residues. The trim removed 3 bases at V and 4 bases at J, leaving 9 bases unmatched. Germline V gives CDR1 DFQATT, CDR2 SNEGSKA (reference sequence). The CDR3 bases are TGCAGTGCTAGGAGACTAGCGGGAGAGGGTGGAGAGACCCAGTACTTC. Encoded protein: CSARRLAGEGGETQYF.

The chain joins TRBV9 to TRBJ2-7; D possibly corresponds to TRBD1 (6 bases). This CDR3 contains 14 residues. V lost 4 bases to trimming and J lost 3 bases, with 14 bases between them. Germline CDR1 is SGDLS and CDR2 is YYNGEE. The CDR3 spells CASSPRQVLYEQYF. CDR3 sequence (DNA): TGTGCCAGCAGCCCGCGACAGGTACTCTACGAGCAGTACTTC.

There are many counts of this clonotype. The DNA of the CDR3 is TGTGCCAGCAGCCAAGAGTTAACTAGCGGGAGTGCAGATACGCAGTATTTT. Protein: CASSQELTSGSADTQYF. V gene TRBV14 combines with J gene TRBJ2-3; 11 nucleotides match TRBD2. Germline CDR1 and CDR2: SGHDN and FVKESK. J lost 4 bases, V lost 0 bases, and 6 bases had no gene match. CDR3 size: 17 residues.